This T cell receptor (beta chain) emerged from a study of post-analysis software for immune sequencing data. The V gene's germline CDR1 is MGHRA and CDR2 YSYEKL. With 5 bases removed from V and 4 bases from J, the gap between germline ends came to 14 bases. The CDR3 covers 14 residues. TCR beta cDNA libraries included unique molecular identifiers. TCRdb itself ran the PCR reads through MiXCR, one entry per CDR3 protein. The sample has about 540,000 distinct CDR3 sequences, about a third seen once. In regard to this clonotype: Its antigen is currently unknown.

General observations from the study: Patients used five TRBV segments, including TRBV5-6, TRBV5-1 and TRBV20-1, more often than controls. Comparison with controls showed significantly lower normalized Chao1 diversity in multiple sclerosis patients.

The sequence came from a girl aged 2-17 years with multiple sclerosis. The chain employs TRBV4-1 and TRBJ2-5; no definite D call. Sample: blood. CDR3: CASSVTAVRETQYF. The DNA for the CDR3 is TGCGCCAGCAGCGTAACGGCAGTAAGAGAGACCCAGTACTTC.